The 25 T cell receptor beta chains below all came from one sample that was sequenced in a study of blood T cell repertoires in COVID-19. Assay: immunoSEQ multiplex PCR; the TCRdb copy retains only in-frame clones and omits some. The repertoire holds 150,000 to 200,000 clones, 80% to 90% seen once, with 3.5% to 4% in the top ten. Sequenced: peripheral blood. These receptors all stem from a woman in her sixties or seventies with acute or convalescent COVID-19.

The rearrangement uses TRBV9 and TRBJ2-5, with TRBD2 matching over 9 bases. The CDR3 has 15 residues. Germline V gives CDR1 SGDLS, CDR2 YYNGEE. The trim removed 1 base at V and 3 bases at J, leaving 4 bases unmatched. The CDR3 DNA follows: TGTGCCAGCAGCGTAAATCTAGCGGGAAAAGAGACCCAGTACTTC. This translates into CASSVNLAGKETQYF.

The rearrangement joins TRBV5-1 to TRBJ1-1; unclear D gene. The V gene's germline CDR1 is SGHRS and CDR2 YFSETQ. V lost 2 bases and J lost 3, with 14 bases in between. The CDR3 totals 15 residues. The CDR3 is CASSFGSLRDTEAFF. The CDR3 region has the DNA TGCGCCAGCAGCTTTGGCAGTCTGAGGGACACTGAAGCTTTCTTT.

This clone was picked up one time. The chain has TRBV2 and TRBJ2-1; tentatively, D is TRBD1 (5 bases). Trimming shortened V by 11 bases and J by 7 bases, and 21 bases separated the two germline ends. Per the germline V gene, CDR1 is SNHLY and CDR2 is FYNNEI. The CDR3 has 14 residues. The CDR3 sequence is CASQRGTVGNEQFF. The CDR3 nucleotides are TGTGCCTCTCAAAGGGGAACGGTGGGAAATGAGCAGTTCTTC.

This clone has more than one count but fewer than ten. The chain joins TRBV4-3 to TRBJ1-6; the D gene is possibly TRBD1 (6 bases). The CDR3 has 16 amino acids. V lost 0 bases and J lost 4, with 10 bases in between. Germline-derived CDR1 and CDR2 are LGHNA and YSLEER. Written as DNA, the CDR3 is TGCGCCAGCAGCCAAGATACAGGGCCATATAATTCACCCCTCCACTTT. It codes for CASSQDTGPYNSPLHF.

The CDR3 sequence: CASSFLQANTEAFF. CDR3 nucleotides: TGTGCCAGCAGCTTTTTACAGGCGAACACTGAAGCTTTCTTT. The J gene is TRBJ1-1, the V gene TRBV11-1, with a tentative D call TRBD1 (5 bases). Germline V gene data show CDR1 as SGHAT and CDR2 as FQDESV (reference sequence). Deletions cut 3 bases from V and 1 base from J, with 9 bases between. The CDR3 runs 14 residues.

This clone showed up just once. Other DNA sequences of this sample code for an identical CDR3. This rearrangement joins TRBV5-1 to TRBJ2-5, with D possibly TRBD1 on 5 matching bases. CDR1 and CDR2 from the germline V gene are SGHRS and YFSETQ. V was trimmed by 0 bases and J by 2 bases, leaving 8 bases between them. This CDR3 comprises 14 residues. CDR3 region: CASSLGGAQETQYF. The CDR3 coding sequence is TGCGCCAGCAGCTTGGGTGGGGCGCAAGAGACCCAGTACTTC.

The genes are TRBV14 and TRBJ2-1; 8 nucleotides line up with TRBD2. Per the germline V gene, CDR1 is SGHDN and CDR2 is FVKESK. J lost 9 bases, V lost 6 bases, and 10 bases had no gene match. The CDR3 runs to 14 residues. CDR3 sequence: CASSPGTSVSEQFF. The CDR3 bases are TGTGCCAGCAGTCCCGGGACTAGTGTAAGTGAGCAGTTCTTC.

The CDR3 loop reads CASSKDRGPYTGELFF. As DNA, the CDR3 is TGTGCCAGCAGCAAGGACAGGGGCCCCTACACCGGGGAGCTGTTTTTT. The J gene is TRBJ2-2, the V gene TRBV5-6; 9 nucleotides line up with TRBD1. J lost 3 bases, V lost 4 bases, and 7 bases had no gene match. Germline V gives CDR1 SGHDT, CDR2 YYEEEE. The CDR3 loop spans 16 amino acids.

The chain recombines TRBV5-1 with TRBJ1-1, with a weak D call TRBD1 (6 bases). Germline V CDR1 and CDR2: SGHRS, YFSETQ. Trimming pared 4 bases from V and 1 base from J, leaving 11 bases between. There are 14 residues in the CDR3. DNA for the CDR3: TGCGCCAGCAGCCACTGGGGGCAGAACACTGAAGCTTTCTTT. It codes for CASSHWGQNTEAFF.

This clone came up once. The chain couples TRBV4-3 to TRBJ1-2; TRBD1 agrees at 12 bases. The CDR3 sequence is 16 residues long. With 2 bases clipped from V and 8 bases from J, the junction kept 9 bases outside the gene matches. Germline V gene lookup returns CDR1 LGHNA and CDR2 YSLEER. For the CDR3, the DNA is TGCGCCAGCAGCCAACTGGGGGCGGGACAGGGGGCAGGCTACACCTTC. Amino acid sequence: CASSQLGAGQGAGYTF.

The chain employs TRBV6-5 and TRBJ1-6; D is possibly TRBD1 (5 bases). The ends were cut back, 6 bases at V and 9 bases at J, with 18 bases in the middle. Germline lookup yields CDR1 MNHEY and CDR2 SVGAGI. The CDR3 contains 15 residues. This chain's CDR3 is CASRSTGGTSSPLHF. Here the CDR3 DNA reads TGTGCCAGCAGGTCGACCGGCGGGACTTCTTCACCCCTCCACTTT.

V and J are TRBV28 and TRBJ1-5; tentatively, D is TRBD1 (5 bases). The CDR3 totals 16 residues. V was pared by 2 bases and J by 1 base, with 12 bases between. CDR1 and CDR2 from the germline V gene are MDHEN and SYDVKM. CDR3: CASSLPRGESNQPQHF. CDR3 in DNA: TGTGCCAGCAGTTTACCCCGGGGGGAGAGCAATCAGCCCCAGCATTTT.

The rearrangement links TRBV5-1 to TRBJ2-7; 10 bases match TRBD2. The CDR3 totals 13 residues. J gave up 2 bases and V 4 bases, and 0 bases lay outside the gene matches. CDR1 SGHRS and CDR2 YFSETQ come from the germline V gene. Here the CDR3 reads CASSTSGAYEQYF. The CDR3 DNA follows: TGCGCCAGCAGCACTAGCGGGGCCTACGAGCAGTACTTC.

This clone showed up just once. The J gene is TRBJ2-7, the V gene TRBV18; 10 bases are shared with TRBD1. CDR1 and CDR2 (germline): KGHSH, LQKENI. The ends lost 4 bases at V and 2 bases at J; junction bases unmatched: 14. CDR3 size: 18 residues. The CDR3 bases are TGTGCCAGCTCACTTTTGGTGTCTGGGGACAGGGGAACCTACGAGCAGTACTTC. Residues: CASSLLVSGDRGTYEQYF.

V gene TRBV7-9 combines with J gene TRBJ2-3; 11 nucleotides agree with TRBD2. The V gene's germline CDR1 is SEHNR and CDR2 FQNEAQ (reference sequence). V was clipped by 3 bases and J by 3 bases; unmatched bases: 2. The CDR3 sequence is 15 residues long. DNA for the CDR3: TGTGCCAGCAGCTTGGGACTAGCGGAAACAGATACGCAGTATTTT. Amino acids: CASSLGLAETDTQYF.

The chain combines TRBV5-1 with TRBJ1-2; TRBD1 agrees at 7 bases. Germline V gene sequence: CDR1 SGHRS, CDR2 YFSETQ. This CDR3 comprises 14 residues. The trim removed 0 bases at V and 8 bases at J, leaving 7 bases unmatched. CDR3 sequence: CASSLASTGEGYTF. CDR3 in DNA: TGCGCCAGCAGCTTGGCCTCAACAGGGGAAGGCTACACCTTC.

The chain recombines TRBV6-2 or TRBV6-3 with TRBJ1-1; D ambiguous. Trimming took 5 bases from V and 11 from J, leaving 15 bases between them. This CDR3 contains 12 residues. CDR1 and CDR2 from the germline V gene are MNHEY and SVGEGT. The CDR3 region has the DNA TGTGCCAGCAGTCAACGAGGAGTGAGGGCTTTCTTT. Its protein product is CASSQRGVRAFF.

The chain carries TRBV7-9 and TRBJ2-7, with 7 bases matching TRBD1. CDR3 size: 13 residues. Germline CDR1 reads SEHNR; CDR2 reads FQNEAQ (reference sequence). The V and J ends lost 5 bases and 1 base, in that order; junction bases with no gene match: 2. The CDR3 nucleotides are TGTGCCAGCAGCGGGACAGTTTCCTACGAGCAGTACTTC. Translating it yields CASSGTVSYEQYF.

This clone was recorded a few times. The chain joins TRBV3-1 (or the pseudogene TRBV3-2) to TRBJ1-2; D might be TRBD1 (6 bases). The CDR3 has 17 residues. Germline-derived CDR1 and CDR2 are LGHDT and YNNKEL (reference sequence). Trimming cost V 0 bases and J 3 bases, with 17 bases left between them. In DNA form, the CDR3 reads TGTGCCAGCAGCCAAGATCCAACTACAGGGATGGACTATGGCTACACCTTC. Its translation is CASSQDPTTGMDYGYTF.

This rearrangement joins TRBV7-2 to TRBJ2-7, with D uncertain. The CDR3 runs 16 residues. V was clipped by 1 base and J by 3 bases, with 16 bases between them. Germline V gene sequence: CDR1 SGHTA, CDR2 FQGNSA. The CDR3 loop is CASSLVSRQANYEQYF. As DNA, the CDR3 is TGTGCCAGCAGCTTAGTATCTCGGCAGGCGAACTACGAGCAGTACTTC. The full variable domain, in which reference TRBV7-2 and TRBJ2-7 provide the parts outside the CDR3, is GAGVSQSPSNKVTEKGKDVELRCDPISGHTALYWYRQSLGQGLEFLIYFQGNSAPDKSGLPSDRFSAERTGGSVSTLTIQRTQQEDSAVYLCASSLVSRQANYEQYFGPGTRLTVT.

This chain's CDR3 is CASSQLAGDYEQYF. The CDR3 DNA sequence: TGCGCCAGCAGCCAGTTAGCGGGAGACTACGAGCAGTACTTC. The chain links TRBV4-3 to TRBJ2-7; 9 bases map to TRBD2. This CDR3 contains 14 residues. Germline lookup yields CDR1 LGHNA and CDR2 YSLEER. V lost 3 bases and J lost 3; bases outside the gene matches: 3.

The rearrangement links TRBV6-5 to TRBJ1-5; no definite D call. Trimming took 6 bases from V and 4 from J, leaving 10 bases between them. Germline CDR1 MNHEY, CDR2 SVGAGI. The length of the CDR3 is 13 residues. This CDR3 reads CASRVTNNQPQHF. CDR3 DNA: TGTGCCAGCAGAGTAACAAATAATCAGCCCCAGCATTTT.

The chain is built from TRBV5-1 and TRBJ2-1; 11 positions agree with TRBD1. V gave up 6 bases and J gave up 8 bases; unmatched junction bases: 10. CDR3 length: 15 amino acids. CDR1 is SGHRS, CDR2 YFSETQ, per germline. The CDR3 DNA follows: TGCGCCAGCAAGGCGGGGACAGGGGGTTTCTATGAGCAGTTCTTC. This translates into CASKAGTGGFYEQFF.

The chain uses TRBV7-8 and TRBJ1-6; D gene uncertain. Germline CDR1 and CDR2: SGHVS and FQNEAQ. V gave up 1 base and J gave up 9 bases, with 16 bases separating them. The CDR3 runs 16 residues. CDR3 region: CASSLGPSLSGSPLHF. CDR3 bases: TGTGCCAGCAGCTTAGGGCCTTCCCTTTCGGGTTCACCCCTCCACTTT.

CDR3 amino acids: CASSVGGSGAENEQFF. For the CDR3, the DNA is TGTGCCAGCAGCGTAGGGGGTAGCGGGGCAGAAAATGAGCAGTTCTTC. The chain recombines TRBV9 with TRBJ2-1; 8 nucleotides agree with TRBD2. Looked up from germline, CDR1 is SGDLS and CDR2 is YYNGEE. CDR3 length equals 16 residues. Trimming cost V 0 bases and J 7 bases; bases outside gene matches: 9. The whole variable domain, remainder taken from reference TRBV9 and TRBJ2-1, is DSGVTQTPKHLITATGQRVTLRCSPRSGDLSVYWYQQSLDQGLQFLIQYYNGEERAKGNILERFSAQQFPDLHSELNLSSLELGDSALYFCASSVGGSGAENEQFFGPGTRLTVL.